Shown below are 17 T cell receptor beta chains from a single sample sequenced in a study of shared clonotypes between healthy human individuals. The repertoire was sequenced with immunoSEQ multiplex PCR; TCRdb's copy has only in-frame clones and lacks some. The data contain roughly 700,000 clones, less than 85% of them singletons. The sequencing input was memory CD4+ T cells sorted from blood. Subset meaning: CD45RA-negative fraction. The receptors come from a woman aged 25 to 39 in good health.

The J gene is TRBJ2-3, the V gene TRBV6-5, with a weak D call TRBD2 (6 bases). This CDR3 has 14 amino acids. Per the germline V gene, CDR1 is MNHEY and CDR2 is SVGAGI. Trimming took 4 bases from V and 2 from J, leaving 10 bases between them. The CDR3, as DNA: TGTGCCAGCAGTTGGGGACTTGACACAGATACGCAGTATTTT. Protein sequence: CASSWGLDTDTQYF.

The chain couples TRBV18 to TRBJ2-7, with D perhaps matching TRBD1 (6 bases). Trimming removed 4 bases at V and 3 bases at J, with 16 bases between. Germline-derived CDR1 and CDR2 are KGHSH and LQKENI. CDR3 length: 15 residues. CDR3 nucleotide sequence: TGTGCCAGCTCACTAAGGACAGACTCTTTCTACGAGCAGTACTTC. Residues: CASSLRTDSFYEQYF. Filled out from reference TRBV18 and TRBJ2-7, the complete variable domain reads NAGVMQNPRHLVRRRGQEARLRCSPMKGHSHVYWYRQLPEEGLKFMVYLQKENIIDESGMPKERFSAEFPKEGPSILRIQQVVRGDSAAYFCASSLRTDSFYEQYFGPGTRLTVT.

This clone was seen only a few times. CDR3 in DNA: TGTGCCTGGAGTGTATTTGCAAGACAAGAGACCCAGTACTTC. Translating it yields CAWSVFARQETQYF. The rearrangement joins TRBV30 to TRBJ2-5; D gene ambiguous. CDR3 length: 14 residues. Trimming removed 0 bases from V and 2 bases from J, with 10 bases in between. Germline CDR1 GTSNPN, CDR2 SVGIG (reference sequence).

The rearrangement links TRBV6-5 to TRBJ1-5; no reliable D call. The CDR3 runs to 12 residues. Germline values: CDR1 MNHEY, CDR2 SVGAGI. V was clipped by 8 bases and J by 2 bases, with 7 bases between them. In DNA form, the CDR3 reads TGTGCCAGCGGGGAGCGCAATCAGCCCCAGCATTTT. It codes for CASGERNQPQHF.

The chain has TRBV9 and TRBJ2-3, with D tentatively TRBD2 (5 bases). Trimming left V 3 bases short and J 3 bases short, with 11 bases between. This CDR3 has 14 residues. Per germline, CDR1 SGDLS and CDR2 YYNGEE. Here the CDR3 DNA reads TGTGCCAGCAGCGCGGAACTAGGAACAGATACGCAGTATTTT. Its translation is CASSAELGTDTQYF.

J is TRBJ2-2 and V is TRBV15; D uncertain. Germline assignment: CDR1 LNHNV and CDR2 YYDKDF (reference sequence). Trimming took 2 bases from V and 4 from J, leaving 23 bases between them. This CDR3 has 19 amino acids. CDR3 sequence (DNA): TGTGCCACCAGCAGACACCTTCGCACAATGAGACATCCCACCGGGGAGCTGTTTTTT. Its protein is CATSRHLRTMRHPTGELFF.

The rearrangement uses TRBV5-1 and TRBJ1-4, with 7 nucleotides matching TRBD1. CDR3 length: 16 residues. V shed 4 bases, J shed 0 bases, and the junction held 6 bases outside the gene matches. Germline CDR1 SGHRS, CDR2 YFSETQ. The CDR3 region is CASSVGQIATNEKLFF. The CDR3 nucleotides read TGCGCCAGCAGCGTGGGACAGATAGCAACTAATGAAAAACTGTTTTTT.

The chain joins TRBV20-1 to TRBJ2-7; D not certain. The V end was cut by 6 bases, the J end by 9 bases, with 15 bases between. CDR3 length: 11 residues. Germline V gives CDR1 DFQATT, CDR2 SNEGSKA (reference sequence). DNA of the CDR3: TGCAGTGCAAACTACGAGACGCTGCAGTACTTC. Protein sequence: CSANYETLQYF.

CDR3 bases: TGTGCCAGTAGGAAGGGAACCGGGACAGGGAGGAATGGCTACACCTTC. Its protein product is CASRKGTGTGRNGYTF. This rearrangement joins TRBV19 to TRBJ1-2; TRBD1 matches at 9 bases. Germline trimming cut 6 bases from V and 6 bases from J; bases unmatched to any gene: 14. This CDR3 comprises 16 residues. Germline values: CDR1 LNHDA, CDR2 SQIVND (reference sequence).

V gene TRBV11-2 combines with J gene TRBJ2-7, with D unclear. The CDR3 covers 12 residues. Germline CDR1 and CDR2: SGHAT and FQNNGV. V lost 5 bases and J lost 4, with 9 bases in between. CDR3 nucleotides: TGTGCCAGCAGCCCCGCTCAGTACGAGCAGTACTTC. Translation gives CASSPAQYEQYF. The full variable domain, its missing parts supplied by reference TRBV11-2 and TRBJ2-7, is EAGVAQSPRYKIIEKRQSVAFWCNPISGHATLYWYQQILGQGPKLLIQFQNNGVVDDSQLPKDRFSAERLKGVDSTLKIQPAKLEDSAVYLCASSPAQYEQYFGPGTRLTVT.

The CDR3 here is CASSHRDQPQHF. CDR3 nucleotides: TGTGCCAGCAGTCACAGGGACCAGCCCCAGCATTTT. V and J are TRBV6-1 and TRBJ1-5; a weak D match, TRBD1 (6 bases). In germline, CDR1 is MNHNS, CDR2 SASEGT. Trimming took 5 bases from V and 7 from J, leaving 9 bases between them. The length of the CDR3 is 12 residues.

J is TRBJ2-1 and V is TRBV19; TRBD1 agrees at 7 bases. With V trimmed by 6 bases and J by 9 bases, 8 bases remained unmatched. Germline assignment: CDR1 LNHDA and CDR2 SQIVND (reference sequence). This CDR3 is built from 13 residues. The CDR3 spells CASRPDRLGEQFF. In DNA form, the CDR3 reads TGTGCCAGTAGACCGGACAGGTTAGGTGAGCAGTTCTTC.

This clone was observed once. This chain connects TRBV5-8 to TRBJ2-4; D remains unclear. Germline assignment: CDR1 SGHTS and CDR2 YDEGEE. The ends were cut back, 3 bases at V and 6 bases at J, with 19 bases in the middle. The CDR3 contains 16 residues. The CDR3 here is CASSSPFRRVGNIQYF. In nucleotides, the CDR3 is TGTGCCAGCAGCTCCCCCTTCAGACGTGTTGGAAACATTCAGTACTTC.

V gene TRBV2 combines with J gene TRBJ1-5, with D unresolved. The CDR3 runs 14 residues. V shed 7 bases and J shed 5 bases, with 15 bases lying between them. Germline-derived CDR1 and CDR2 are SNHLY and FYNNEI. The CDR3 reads CASKLDGSYQPQHF. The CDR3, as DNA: TGTGCCAGCAAACTTGACGGGAGCTATCAGCCCCAGCATTTT.

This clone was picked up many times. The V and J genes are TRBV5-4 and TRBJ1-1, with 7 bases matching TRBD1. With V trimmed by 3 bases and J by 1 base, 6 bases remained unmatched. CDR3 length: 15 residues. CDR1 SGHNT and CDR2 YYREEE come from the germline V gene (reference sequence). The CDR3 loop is CASSYGQEQNTEAFF. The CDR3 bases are TGTGCCAGCAGCTACGGACAGGAACAGAACACTGAAGCTTTCTTT.

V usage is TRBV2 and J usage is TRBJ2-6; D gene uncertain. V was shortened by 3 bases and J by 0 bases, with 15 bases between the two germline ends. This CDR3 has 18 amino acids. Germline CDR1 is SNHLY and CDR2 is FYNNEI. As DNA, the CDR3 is TGTGCCAGCAGTGAGGAGCACGGATTCAGCTCTGGGGCCAACGTCCTGACTTTC. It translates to CASSEEHGFSSGANVLTF.

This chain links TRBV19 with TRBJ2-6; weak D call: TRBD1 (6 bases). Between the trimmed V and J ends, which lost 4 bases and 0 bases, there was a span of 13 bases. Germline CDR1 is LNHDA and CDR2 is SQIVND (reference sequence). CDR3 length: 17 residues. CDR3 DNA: TGTGCCAGTAGTAGACCAGGGGCAAGCTCTGGGGCCAACGTCCTGACTTTC. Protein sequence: CASSRPGASSGANVLTF. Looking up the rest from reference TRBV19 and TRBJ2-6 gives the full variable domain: DGGITQSPKYLFRKEGQNVTLSCEQNLNHDAMYWYRQDPGQGLRLIYYSQIVNDFQKGDIAEGYSVSREKKESFPLTVTSAQKNPTAFYLCASSRPGASSGANVLTFGAGSRLTVL.